Reported below is one T cell receptor (beta chain). What it binds is not known. Sequencing used immunoSEQ multiplex PCR; TCRdb keeps in-frame clones, though not all of them. The table has 20,000 to 25,000 clones, roughly 82% seen once. The data are from a study of lymphopenia after photon versus proton radiotherapy. General observations from the study: Proton therapy kept repertoires fairly stable, unlike photons, which gained effector/memory cells. Better survival with proton therapy was suggested as possible, not demonstrated.

Germline CDR1 MNHNS, CDR2 SASEGT. V gave up 8 bases and J gave up 4 bases, with 8 bases separating them. The CDR3 contains 11 residues. This sequence joins TRBV6-1 and TRBJ1-2; D is uncertain. Sample: peripheral blood, taken from a patient treated with photon-based radiotherapy. The source of this sequence is a man aged 35 to 55 with gastric cancer. CDR3 sequence reads: CASAYSYGYTF. Here the CDR3 DNA reads TGTGCCAGCGCCTACAGCTATGGCTACACCTTC.